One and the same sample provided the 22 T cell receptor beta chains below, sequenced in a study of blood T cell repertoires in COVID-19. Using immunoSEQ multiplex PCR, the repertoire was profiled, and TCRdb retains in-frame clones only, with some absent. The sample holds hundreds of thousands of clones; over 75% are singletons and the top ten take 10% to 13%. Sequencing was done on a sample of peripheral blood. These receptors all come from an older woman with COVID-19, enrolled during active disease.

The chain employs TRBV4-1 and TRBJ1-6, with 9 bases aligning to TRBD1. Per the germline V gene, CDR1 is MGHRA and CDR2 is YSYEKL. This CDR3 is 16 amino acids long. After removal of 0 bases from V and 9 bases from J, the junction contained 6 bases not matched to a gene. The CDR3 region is CASSQEPGQGSSPLHF. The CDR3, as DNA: TGCGCCAGCAGCCAAGAACCGGGACAGGGTAGTTCACCCCTCCACTTT.

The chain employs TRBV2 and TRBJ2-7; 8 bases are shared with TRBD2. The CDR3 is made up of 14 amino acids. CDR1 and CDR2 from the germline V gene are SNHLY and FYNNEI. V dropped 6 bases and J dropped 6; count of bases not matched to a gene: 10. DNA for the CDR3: TGTGCCAGCAGCGGGACTAGTGGCCCCCGCGAGCAGTACTTC. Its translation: CASSGTSGPREQYF.

Here the CDR3 DNA reads TGTGCCAGCAGGCCCGGGACTTACGAGCAGTACTTC. This codes for CASRPGTYEQYF. The gene calls are TRBV25-1 and TRBJ2-7; maybe TRBD2 (6 bases). V lost 6 bases and J lost 4, with 10 bases in between. The CDR3 runs 12 residues. Germline assignment: CDR1 MGHDK and CDR2 SYGVNS.

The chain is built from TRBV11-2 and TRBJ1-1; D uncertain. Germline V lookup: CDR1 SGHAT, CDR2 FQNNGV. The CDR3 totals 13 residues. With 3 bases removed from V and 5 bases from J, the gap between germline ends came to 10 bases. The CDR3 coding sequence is TGTGCCAGCAGCTTCACCGCGATTACTGAAGCTTTCTTT. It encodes CASSFTAITEAFF.

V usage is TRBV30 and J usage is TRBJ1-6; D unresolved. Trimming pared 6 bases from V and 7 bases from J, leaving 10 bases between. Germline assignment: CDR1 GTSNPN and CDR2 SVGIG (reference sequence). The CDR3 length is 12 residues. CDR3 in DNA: TGTGCCTGCAAACTCGAGAATTCACCCCTCCACTTT. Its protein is CACKLENSPLHF.

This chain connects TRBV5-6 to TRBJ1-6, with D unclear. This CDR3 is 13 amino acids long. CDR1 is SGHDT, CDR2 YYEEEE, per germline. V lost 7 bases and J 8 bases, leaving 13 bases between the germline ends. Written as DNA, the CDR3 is TGTGCCAGCTCCTTTAGCCGGGATTCACCCCTCCACTTT. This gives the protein CASSFSRDSPLHF.

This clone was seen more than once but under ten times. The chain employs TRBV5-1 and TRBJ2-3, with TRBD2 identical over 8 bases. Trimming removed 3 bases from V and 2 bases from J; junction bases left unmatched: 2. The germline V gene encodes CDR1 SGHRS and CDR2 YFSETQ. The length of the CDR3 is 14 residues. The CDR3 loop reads CASSSGLVTDTQYF. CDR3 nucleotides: TGCGCCAGCAGCTCGGGACTAGTCACAGATACGCAGTATTTT. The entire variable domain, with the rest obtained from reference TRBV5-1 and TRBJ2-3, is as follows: KAGVTQTPRYLIKTRGQQVTLSCSPISGHRSVSWYQQTPGQGLQFLFEYFSETQRNKGNFPGRFSGRQFSNSRSEMNVSTLELGDSALYLCASSSGLVTDTQYFGPGTRLTVL.

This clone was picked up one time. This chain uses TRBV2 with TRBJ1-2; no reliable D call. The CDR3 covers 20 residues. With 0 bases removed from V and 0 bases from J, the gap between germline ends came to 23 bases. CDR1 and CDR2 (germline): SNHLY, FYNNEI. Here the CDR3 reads CASSEALFSLGSKANYGYTF. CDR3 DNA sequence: TGTGCCAGCAGTGAAGCGCTTTTTTCTCTTGGTTCTAAAGCTAACTATGGCTACACCTTC.

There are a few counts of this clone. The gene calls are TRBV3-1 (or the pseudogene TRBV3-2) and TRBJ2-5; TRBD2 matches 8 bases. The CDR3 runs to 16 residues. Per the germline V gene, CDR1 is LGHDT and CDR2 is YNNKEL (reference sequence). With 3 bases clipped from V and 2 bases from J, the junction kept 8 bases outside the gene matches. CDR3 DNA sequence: TGTGCCAGCAGCCACCAGCAGGGCGGGGGGCAAGAGACCCAGTACTTC. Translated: CASSHQQGGGQETQYF.

This chain's CDR3 is CASSRDNQVLGEQYF. The CDR3, as DNA: TGCGCCAGCAGCAGGGACAATCAGGTACTGGGCGAGCAGTACTTC. The rearrangement links TRBV4-1 to TRBJ2-7; D possibly corresponds to TRBD1 (6 bases). V lost 5 bases, J lost 6 bases, and 20 bases lay in between. This CDR3 region has 15 residues. CDR1 is MGHRA and CDR2 is YSYEKL in the germline V gene.

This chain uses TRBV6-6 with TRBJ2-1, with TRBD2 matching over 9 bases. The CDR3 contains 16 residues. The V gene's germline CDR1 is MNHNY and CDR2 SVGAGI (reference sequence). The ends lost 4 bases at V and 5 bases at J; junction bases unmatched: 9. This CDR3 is CASSSPQAGGNNEQFF. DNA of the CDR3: TGTGCCAGCAGTTCCCCCCAAGCGGGAGGTAACAATGAGCAGTTCTTC.

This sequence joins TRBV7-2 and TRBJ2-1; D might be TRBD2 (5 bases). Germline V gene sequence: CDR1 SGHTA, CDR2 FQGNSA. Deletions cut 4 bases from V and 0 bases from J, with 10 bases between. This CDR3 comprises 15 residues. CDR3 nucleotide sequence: TGTGCCAGCAGCTCCCAAAGCGGCTCCTACAATGAGCAGTTCTTC. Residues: CASSSQSGSYNEQFF.

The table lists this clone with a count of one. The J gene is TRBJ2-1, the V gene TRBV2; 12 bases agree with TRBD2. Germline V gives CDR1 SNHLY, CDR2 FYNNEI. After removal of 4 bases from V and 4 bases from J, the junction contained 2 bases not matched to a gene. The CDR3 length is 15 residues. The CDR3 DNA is TGTGCCAGCAGTGGGACTAGCGGGGTATACAATGAGCAGTTCTTC. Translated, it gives CASSGTSGVYNEQFF.

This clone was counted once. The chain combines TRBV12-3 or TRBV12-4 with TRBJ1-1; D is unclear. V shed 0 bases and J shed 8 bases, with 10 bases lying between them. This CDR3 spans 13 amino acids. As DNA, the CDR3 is TGTGCCAGCAGTTTAGCGGGCCAAACCGAAGCTTTCTTT. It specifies CASSLAGQTEAFF.

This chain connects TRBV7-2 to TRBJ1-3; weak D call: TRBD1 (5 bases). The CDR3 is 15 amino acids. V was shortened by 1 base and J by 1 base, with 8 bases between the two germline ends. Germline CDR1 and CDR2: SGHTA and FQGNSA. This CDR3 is CASSLEAGSGNTIYF. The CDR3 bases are TGTGCCAGCAGCTTAGAGGCAGGGTCTGGAAACACCATATATTTT.

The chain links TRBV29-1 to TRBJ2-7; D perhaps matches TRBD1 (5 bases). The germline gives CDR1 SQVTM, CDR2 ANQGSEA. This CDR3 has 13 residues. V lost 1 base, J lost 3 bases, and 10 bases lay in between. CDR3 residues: CSVEGGAYYEQYF. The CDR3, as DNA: TGCAGCGTTGAAGGTGGGGCGTACTACGAGCAGTACTTC.

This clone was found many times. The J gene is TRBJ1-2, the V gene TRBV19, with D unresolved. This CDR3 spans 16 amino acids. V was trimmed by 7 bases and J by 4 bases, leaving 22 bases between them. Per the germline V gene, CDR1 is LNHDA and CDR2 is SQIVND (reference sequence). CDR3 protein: CASTLTMIGVAYGYTF. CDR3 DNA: TGTGCCAGTACTCTAACAATGATCGGGGTCGCCTATGGCTACACCTTC.

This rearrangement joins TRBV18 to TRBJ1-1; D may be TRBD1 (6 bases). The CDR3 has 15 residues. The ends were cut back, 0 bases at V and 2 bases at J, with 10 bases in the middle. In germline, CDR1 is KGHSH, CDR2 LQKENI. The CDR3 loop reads CASSPPNRDNTEAFF. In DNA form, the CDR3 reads TGTGCCAGCTCACCACCTAACAGGGATAACACTGAAGCTTTCTTT.

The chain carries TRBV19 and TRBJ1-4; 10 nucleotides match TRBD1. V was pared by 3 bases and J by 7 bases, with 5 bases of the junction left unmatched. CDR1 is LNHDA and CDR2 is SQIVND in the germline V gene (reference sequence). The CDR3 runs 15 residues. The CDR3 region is CASSISGTGVEKLFF. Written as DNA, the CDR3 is TGTGCCAGTAGTATCAGCGGGACAGGGGTTGAAAAACTGTTTTTT.

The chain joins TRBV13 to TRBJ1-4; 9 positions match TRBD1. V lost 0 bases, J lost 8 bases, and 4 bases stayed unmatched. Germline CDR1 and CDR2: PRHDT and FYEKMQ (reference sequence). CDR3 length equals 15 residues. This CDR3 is CASSLGTGGREKLFF. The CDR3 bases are TGTGCCAGCAGCTTAGGAACAGGGGGCAGGGAAAAACTGTTTTTT.

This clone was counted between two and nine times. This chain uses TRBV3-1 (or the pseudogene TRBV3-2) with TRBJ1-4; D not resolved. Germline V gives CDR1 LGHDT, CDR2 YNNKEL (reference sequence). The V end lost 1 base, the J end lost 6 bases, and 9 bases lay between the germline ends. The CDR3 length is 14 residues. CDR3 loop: CASSQVTADEKLFF. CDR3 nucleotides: TGTGCCAGCAGCCAAGTTACTGCGGATGAAAAACTGTTTTTT.

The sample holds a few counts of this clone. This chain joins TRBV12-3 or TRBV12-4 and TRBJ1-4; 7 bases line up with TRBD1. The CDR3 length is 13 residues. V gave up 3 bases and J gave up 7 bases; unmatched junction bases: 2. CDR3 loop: CASSFQGVEKLFF. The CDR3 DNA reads TGTGCCAGCAGTTTTCAGGGGGTTGAAAAACTGTTTTTT.